The 21 T cell receptor beta chains listed next were all sequenced from one sample in a study of T cell responses to AZD1222 COVID-19 vaccine. The protocol was immunoSEQ multiplex PCR, while the TCRdb copy is restricted to in-frame clones and leaves out a portion. The table shows just under 150,000 clones, with 88% occurring only once. The sequencing here drew on peripheral blood, taken 28 days after the second dose of the MenACWY control vaccine. These receptors were collected from an adult who received the MenACWY meningococcal vaccine as a control.

This chain links TRBV5-4 with TRBJ2-7; TRBD1 matches at 10 bases. The CDR3 consists of 15 residues. The germline V gene has CDR1 SGHNT and CDR2 YYREEE (reference sequence). V dropped 5 bases and J dropped 4; count of bases not matched to a gene: 9. The CDR3 sequence is CASREGQGTSYEQYF. CDR3 bases: TGTGCCAGCAGGGAGGGACAGGGGACAAGTTACGAGCAGTACTTC.

V gene TRBV7-9 combines with J gene TRBJ1-2; D gene unclear. This CDR3 region has 15 residues. V was trimmed by 5 bases and J by 4 bases, leaving 17 bases between them. Germline CDR1 SEHNR, CDR2 FQNEAQ (reference sequence). The CDR3, as DNA: TGTGCCAGCAGCATAGATCTGGGCCAGCCCTATGGCTACACCTTC. As protein: CASSIDLGQPYGYTF.

The gene calls are TRBV2 and TRBJ1-5; no clear D gene. V lost 3 bases and J 1 base, leaving 7 bases between the germline ends. The CDR3 is 14 residues long. Germline CDR1 and CDR2: SNHLY and FYNNEI. The CDR3 spells CASSEDTSNQPQHF. The CDR3 nucleotides read TGTGCCAGCAGTGAGGATACCAGCAATCAGCCCCAGCATTTT.

The table lists this clone with many counts. DNA for the CDR3: TGTGCCAGCAGCCGGGGACAGACTTTCTTT. The encoded protein is CASSRGQTFF. The chain is built from TRBV12-3 or TRBV12-4 and TRBJ1-1, with 7 bases lining up with TRBD1. The trim removed 6 bases at V and 12 bases at J, leaving 4 bases unmatched. CDR3 size: 10 residues.

V usage is TRBV7-2 and J usage is TRBJ2-6; D not certain. Trimming took 1 base from V and 0 from J, leaving 10 bases between them. Germline values: CDR1 SGHTA, CDR2 FQGNSA. The length of the CDR3 is 17 residues. DNA for the CDR3: TGTGCCAGCAGCTTAGGTTCGGCGGCCTCTGGGGCCAACGTCCTGACTTTC. Its translation: CASSLGSAASGANVLTF.

The V and J genes are TRBV3-1 (or the pseudogene TRBV3-2) and TRBJ1-4; D perhaps matches TRBD1 (6 bases). Trimming shortened V by 2 bases and J by 7 bases, and 11 bases separated the two germline ends. CDR3 length: 14 amino acids. Germline loops: CDR1 LGHDT, CDR2 YNNKEL (reference sequence). CDR3 protein: CASSQHRDTEKLFF. In DNA, the CDR3 is TGTGCCAGCAGCCAACACAGGGACACTGAAAAACTGTTTTTT.

The CDR3 nucleotides are TGTGCCAGCAGCGCCCTGCAGCGGGTTCCTGGAAACACCATATATTTT. This encodes CASSALQRVPGNTIYF. The genes are TRBV11-2 and TRBJ1-3; D ambiguous. The germline V and J ends were trimmed by 5 bases and 2 bases, with 16 bases remaining between them. The germline gives CDR1 SGHAT, CDR2 FQNNGV. The CDR3 loop spans 16 amino acids.

The chain has TRBV28 and TRBJ1-1; a possible D gene is TRBD1 (6 bases). Germline loops: CDR1 MDHEN, CDR2 SYDVKM. The ends were cut back, 5 bases at V and 10 bases at J, with 14 bases in the middle. The CDR3 has 12 amino acids. The CDR3 region is CASSITGRGAFF. The CDR3 DNA is TGTGCCAGCAGTATCACAGGGAGGGGAGCTTTCTTT. The full variable domain, its missing parts supplied by reference TRBV28 and TRBJ1-1, is DVKVTQSSRYLVKRTGEKVFLECVQDMDHENMFWYRQDPGLGLRLIYFSYDVKMKEKGDIPEGYSVSREKKERFSLILESASTNQTSMYLCASSITGRGAFFGQGTRLTVV.

The chain links TRBV6-5 to TRBJ2-7, with 12 bases matching TRBD2. Germline values: CDR1 MNHEY, CDR2 SVGAGI. J was trimmed by 4 bases and V by 6 bases; bases with no gene match: 4. The CDR3 sequence is 14 residues long. CDR3 sequence (DNA): TGTGCCAGCAGCGCTAGCGGGAGGGATTACGAGCAGTACTTC. Encoded protein: CASSASGRDYEQYF.

This clone appeared a few times. CDR3 amino acids: CASSLSPDSPAGYTF. Written as DNA, the CDR3 is TGTGCCAGCAGCTTATCCCCGGACAGTCCGGCGGGCTACACCTTC. The chain has TRBV7-3 and TRBJ1-2; D possibly corresponds to TRBD1 (6 bases). V gave up 2 bases and J gave up 8 bases, with 18 bases separating them. This CDR3 comprises 15 residues. Germline-derived CDR1 and CDR2 are SGHTA and FQGTGA.

The chain joins TRBV3-1 (or the pseudogene TRBV3-2) to TRBJ2-1; 11 bases are a match to TRBD2. Germline CDR1 LGHDT, CDR2 YNNKEL (reference sequence). The CDR3 runs 14 residues. J gave up 7 bases and V 3 bases, and 2 bases lay outside the gene matches. The CDR3 DNA reads TGTGCCAGCAGCCATATAGCGGGAGGGAATGAGCAGTTCTTC. Translating gives CASSHIAGGNEQFF.

The rearrangement links TRBV11-3 to TRBJ1-1; D gene unclear. From germline, CDR1 is SGHNT and CDR2 YENEEA. With 1 base removed from V and 1 base from J, the gap between germline ends came to 4 bases. The CDR3 is made up of 13 amino acids. As DNA, the CDR3 is TGTGCCAGCAGCTTAGCACGGAACACTGAAGCTTTCTTT. Translated: CASSLARNTEAFF.

The genes are TRBV9 and TRBJ2-7; 10 bases fit TRBD1. CDR1 and CDR2 from the germline V gene are SGDLS and YYNGEE. This CDR3 region has 16 residues. The J segment lost 6 bases and the V segment lost 0 bases, leaving 9 bases of the junction unmatched. CDR3 sequence: CASSVADRDRGTEQYF. CDR3 nucleotides: TGTGCCAGCAGCGTAGCTGACAGGGACAGGGGTACCGAGCAGTACTTC.

This rearrangement joins TRBV4-1 to TRBJ1-1; D is undetermined. From germline, CDR1 is MGHRA and CDR2 YSYEKL. The length of the CDR3 is 15 residues. V was trimmed by 5 bases and J by 4 bases, leaving 17 bases between them. The CDR3 DNA reads TGCGCCAGCAGCGAAGGGATTTCCGGCGGCACTGAAGCTTTCTTT. It codes for CASSEGISGGTEAFF.

The CDR3 bases are TGTGCCAGCAGCCAACGACTAGCGGAGTACAATGAGCAGTTCTTC. Translated, it gives CASSQRLAEYNEQFF. The V gene is TRBV3-1 (or the pseudogene TRBV3-2), the J gene TRBJ2-1, with 9 bases that match TRBD2. V gave up 2 bases and J gave up 4 bases; unmatched junction bases: 3. The germline CDR1 and CDR2 sequences are LGHDT and YNNKEL (reference sequence). There are 15 residues in the CDR3.

The chain uses TRBV5-1 and TRBJ1-1, with unresolved D. V shed 4 bases and J shed 0 bases, with 13 bases lying between them. CDR1 is SGHRS, CDR2 YFSETQ, per germline. The CDR3 extends over 15 amino acids. As DNA, the CDR3 is TGCGCCAGCAGCCCAGTTCTGGGGATGAACACTGAAGCTTTCTTT. Amino acid sequence: CASSPVLGMNTEAFF.

The chain recombines TRBV7-9 with TRBJ2-7, with 11 bases identical to TRBD2. The CDR3 loop spans 16 amino acids. Germline trimming cut 5 bases from V and 6 bases from J; bases unmatched to any gene: 12. The germline gives CDR1 SEHNR, CDR2 FQNEAQ (reference sequence). CDR3 protein: CASSPGLAGSSGEQYF. Here the CDR3 DNA reads TGTGCCAGCAGCCCAGGACTAGCGGGCTCATCGGGCGAGCAGTACTTC.

This clone was observed a handful of times. This chain joins TRBV18 and TRBJ1-5; 7 nucleotides agree with TRBD1. CDR3 size: 14 residues. Germline V gene data show CDR1 as KGHSH and CDR2 as LQKENI. V lost 2 bases, J lost 4 bases, and 2 bases stayed unmatched. The CDR3 sequence: CASSPSTGNQPQHF. Written as DNA, the CDR3 is TGTGCCAGCTCACCATCGACAGGGAATCAGCCCCAGCATTTT.

V usage is TRBV7-2 and J usage is TRBJ2-5; D possibly corresponds to TRBD2 (6 bases). Trimming took 1 base from V and 10 from J, leaving 16 bases between them. The CDR3 totals 14 residues. Germline values: CDR1 SGHTA, CDR2 FQGNSA. The DNA for the CDR3 is TGTGCCAGCAGCTTAGATGGCCCCGGGAGAGGCCAGTACTTC. It translates to CASSLDGPGRGQYF.

The chain joins TRBV5-6 to TRBJ1-1; D unclear. The CDR3 length is 14 residues. V was shortened by 1 base and J by 0 bases, with 7 bases between the two germline ends. Germline-derived CDR1 and CDR2 are SGHDT and YYEEEE. The CDR3 protein is CASSLFRMNTEAFF. CDR3 sequence (DNA): TGTGCCAGCAGCTTGTTCCGAATGAACACTGAAGCTTTCTTT.

This clone came up a few times. The chain carries TRBV19 and TRBJ2-2; no clear D. The CDR3 covers 15 residues. In germline, CDR1 is LNHDA, CDR2 SQIVND (reference sequence). Trimming removed 7 bases at V and 1 base at J, with 13 bases between. The CDR3: CASNKESWNTGELFF. The CDR3 DNA sequence: TGTGCCAGTAACAAGGAGAGTTGGAACACCGGGGAGCTGTTTTTT.